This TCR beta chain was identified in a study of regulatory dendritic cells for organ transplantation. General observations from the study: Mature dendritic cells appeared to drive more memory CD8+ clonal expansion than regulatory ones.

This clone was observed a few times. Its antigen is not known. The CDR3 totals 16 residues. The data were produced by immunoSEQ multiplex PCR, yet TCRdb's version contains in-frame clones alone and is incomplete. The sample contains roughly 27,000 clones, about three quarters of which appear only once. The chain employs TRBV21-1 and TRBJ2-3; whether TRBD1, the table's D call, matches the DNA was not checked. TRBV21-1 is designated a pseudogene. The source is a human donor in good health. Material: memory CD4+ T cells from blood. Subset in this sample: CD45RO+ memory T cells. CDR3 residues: CASSETGTGDGDTQYF. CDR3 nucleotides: TGTGCCAGCAGCGAGACCGGGACAGGGGATGGGGATACGCAGTATTTT.